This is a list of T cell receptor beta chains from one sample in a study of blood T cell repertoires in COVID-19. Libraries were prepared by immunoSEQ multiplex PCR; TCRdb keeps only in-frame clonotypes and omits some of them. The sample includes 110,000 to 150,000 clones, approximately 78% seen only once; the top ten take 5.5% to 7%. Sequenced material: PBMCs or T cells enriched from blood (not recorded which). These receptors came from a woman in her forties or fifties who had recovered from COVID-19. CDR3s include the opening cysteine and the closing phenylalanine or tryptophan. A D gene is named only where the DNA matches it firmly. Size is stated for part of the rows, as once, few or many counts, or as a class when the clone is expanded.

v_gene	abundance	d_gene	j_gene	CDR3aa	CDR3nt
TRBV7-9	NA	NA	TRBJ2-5	CASPKETQYF	TGTGCCAGCCCTAAAGAGACCCAGTACTTC
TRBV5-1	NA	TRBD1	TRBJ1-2	CASSLGAGGDYGYTF	TGCGCCAGCAGCTTGGGGGCAGGGGGCGATTATGGCTACACCTTC
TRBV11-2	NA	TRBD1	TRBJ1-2	CASSWPGTGYGYTF	TGTGCCAGCAGCTGGCCCGGGACAGGTTATGGCTACACCTTC
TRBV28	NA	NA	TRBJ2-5	CASQSRGETQYF	TGTGCCAGCCAGAGTAGAGGAGAGACCCAGTACTTC
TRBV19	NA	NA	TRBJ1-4	CASSIRRTGGKLFF	TGTGCCAGTAGCATAAGACGGACGGGGGGAAAACTGTTTTTT
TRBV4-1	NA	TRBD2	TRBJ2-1	CASSQHHSGGSANEQFF	TGCGCCAGCAGCCAACACCATAGCGGGGGGTCAGCCAATGAGCAGTTCTTC
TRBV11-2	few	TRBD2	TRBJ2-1	CASSPTQRGGYNEQFF	TGTGCCAGCAGCCCGACCCAGCGGGGGGGATACAATGAGCAGTTCTTC
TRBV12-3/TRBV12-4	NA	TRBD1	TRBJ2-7	CASSPGTDEQYF	TGTGCCAGCAGTCCCGGGACAGACGAGCAGTACTTC
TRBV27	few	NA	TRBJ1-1	CASSLRRGQLNTEAFF	TGTGCCAGCAGTTTAAGGCGGGGGCAGTTGAACACTGAAGCTTTCTTT
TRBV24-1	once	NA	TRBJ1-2	CATSDPQVASGYTF	TGTGCCACCAGTGATCCCCAGGTGGCCTCGGGCTACACCTTC
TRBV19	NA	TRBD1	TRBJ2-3	CASSIIGTASTDTQYF	TGTGCCAGTAGTATCATTGGGACAGCGAGCACAGATACGCAGTATTTT
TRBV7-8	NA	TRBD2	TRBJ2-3	CASSLVGAGLPDTQYF	TGTGCCAGCAGCTTAGTCGGAGCGGGGTTGCCAGATACGCAGTATTTT
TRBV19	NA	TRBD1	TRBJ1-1	CASSSPRTGGYMNTEAFF	TGTGCCAGTAGTTCCCCCCGGACAGGGGGATACATGAACACTGAAGCTTTCTTT
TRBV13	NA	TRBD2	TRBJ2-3	CASSLDSVLAGGTDTQYF	TGTGCCAGCAGCTTAGATTCCGTTCTAGCGGGGGGCACAGATACGCAGTATTTT
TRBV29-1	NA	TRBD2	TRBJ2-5	CSARGGGAGETQYF	TGCAGCGCCCGGGGCGGGGGGGCCGGTGAGACCCAGTACTTC
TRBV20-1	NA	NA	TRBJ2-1	CSAHGRGEQFF	TGCAGTGCTCACGGGCGGGGTGAGCAGTTCTTC
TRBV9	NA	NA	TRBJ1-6	CASSAQGLDNSPLHF	TGTGCCAGCAGCGCCCAGGGATTGGATAATTCACCCCTCCACTTT
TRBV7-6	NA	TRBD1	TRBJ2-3	CASSFGTEGDTQYF	TGTGCCAGCAGCTTTGGGACAGAAGGAGATACGCAGTATTTT
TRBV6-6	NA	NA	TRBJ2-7	CASLGHLHSSYEQYF	TGTGCCAGCTTGGGACATCTCCACAGCTCCTACGAGCAGTACTTC
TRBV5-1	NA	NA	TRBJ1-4	CASSVQGSNEKLFF	TGCGCCAGCAGCGTACAGGGTTCCAATGAAAAACTGTTTTTT
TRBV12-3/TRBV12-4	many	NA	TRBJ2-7	CASSHTYEQYF	TGTGCCAGCAGCCACACCTACGAGCAGTACTTC
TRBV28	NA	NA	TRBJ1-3	CASSSGTGNTIYF	TGTGCCAGCAGTTCCGGGACTGGAAACACCATATATTTT
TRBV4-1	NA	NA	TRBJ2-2	CASSQDNGDFYGTGELFF	TGCGCCAGCAGCCAAGATAATGGGGACTTCTACGGCACCGGGGAGCTGTTTTTT
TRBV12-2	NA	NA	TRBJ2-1	CASRPAGTSGGAPVCYNEQFF	TGTGCAAGTCGCCCCGCCGGGACTAGCGGGGGGGCCCCGGTTTGCTACAATGAGCAGTTCTTC
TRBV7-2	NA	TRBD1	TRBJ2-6	CAIPTGGFSGANVLTF	TGTGCCATTCCGACAGGGGGCTTCTCTGGGGCCAACGTCCTGACTTTC
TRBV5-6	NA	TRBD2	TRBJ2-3	CASSYAGGPDTQYF	TGTGCCAGCAGCTACGCGGGGGGTCCAGATACGCAGTATTTT
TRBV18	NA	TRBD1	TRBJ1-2	CASSPREGGTANYGYTF	TGTGCCAGCTCACCACGGGAAGGGGGCACGGCTAACTATGGCTACACCTTC
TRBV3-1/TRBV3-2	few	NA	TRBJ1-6	CASSATTMNSPLHF	TGTGCCAGCAGCGCCACGACAATGAATTCACCCCTCCACTTT
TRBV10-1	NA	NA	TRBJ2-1	CASKGDEQFF	TGCGCCAGCAAGGGGGATGAGCAGTTCTTC
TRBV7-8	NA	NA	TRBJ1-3	CASSPLRSGGGNTIYF	TGTGCCAGCAGCCCTTTGCGGTCGGGGGGTGGAAACACCATATATTTT
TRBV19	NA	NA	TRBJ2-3	CASSKHQATDTQYF	TGTGCCAGTAGTAAACACCAGGCCACAGATACGCAGTATTTT
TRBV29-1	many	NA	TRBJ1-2	CSVTTGSGYTF	TGCAGCGTTACTACAGGGTCTGGCTACACCTTC
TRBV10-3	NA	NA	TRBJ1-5	CAISESDGSYRPQHF	TGTGCCATCAGTGAGAGCGACGGGAGCTATCGGCCCCAGCATTTT
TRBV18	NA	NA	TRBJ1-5	CASSPRGGDQPQHF	TGTGCCAGCTCCCCCCGGGGGGGAGATCAGCCCCAGCATTTT
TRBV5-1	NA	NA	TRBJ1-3	CASSLTGASGNTIYF	TGCGCCAGCAGCCTGACAGGAGCCTCTGGAAACACCATATATTTT
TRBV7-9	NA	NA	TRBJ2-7	CASSLGNIISYEQYF	TGTGCCAGCAGCTTAGGTAACATCATCTCCTACGAGCAGTACTTC
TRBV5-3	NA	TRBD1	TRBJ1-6	CARSLRTGDNSPLHF	TGTGCCAGAAGCTTGCGGACAGGGGATAATTCACCCCTCCACTTT
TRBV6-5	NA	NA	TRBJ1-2	CASSWGGDGYTF	TGTGCCAGCAGCTGGGGAGGGGATGGCTACACCTTC
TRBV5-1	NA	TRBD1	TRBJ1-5	CASSRDSDPPQHF	TGCGCCAGCAGCAGGGACAGTGATCCACCCCAGCATTTT
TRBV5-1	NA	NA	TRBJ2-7	CASSMNRDGSSEQYF	TGCGCCAGCAGCATGAACAGGGACGGGTCCTCCGAGCAGTACTTC
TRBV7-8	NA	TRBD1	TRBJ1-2	CASSPGQVYGYTF	TGTGCCAGCAGCCCGGGACAGGTCTATGGCTACACCTTC
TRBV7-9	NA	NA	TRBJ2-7	CASSLAGTSYEQYF	TGTGCCAGCAGCTTGGCGGGGACCTCCTACGAGCAGTACTTC
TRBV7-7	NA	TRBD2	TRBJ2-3	CASSSIAGAATDTQYF	TGTGCCAGCAGCTCAATAGCGGGGGCCGCCACAGATACGCAGTATTTT
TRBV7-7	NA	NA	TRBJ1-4	CASSSEGFPGEKLFF	TGTGCCAGCAGCAGTGAGGGATTCCCTGGTGAAAAACTGTTTTTT
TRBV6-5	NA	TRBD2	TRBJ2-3	CASSSTSEATQYF	TGTGCCAGCAGTTCCACTAGCGAGGCTACGCAGTATTTT
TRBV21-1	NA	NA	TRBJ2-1	CASSPRDRGVTMVEQFF	TGTGCCAGCAGCCCCAGGGACAGGGGCGTCACAATGGTTGAGCAGTTCTTC
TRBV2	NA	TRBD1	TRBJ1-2	CASTGGTGRYGYTF	TGTGCCAGCACCGGAGGGACAGGGAGATATGGCTACACCTTC
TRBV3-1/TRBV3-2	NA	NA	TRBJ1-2	CASSRREYYGYTF	TGTGCCAGCAGCCGTAGGGAGTACTATGGCTACACCTTC
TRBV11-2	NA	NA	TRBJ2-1	CASSSFQGIDNEQFF	TGTGCCAGCAGCTCTTTCCAGGGAATCGATAATGAGCAGTTCTTC
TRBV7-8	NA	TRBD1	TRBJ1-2	CASSLVGRGSGGYTF	TGTGCCAGCAGCTTAGTCGGCAGGGGGAGCGGTGGCTACACCTTC
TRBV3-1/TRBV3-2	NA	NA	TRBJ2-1	CASSLSPSDEQFF	TGTGCCAGCAGCCTTTCCCCATCGGATGAGCAGTTCTTC
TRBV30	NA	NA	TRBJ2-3	CAHIGGGSTDTQYF	TGTGCCCACATCGGGGGTGGGAGCACAGATACGCAGTATTTT
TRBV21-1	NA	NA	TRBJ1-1	CASSKDSNTEAFF	TGTGCCAGCAGCAAAGACAGTAACACTGAAGCTTTCTTT